The next 27 T cell receptor beta chains were all read from a single sample in a study of shared T cell receptors in the human thymus. The table came from immunoSEQ multiplex PCR; TCRdb's copy has only in-frame clones and leaves some out. The sample includes hundreds of thousands of clones, just under 95% of them seen just once. The sequenced sample was thymocytes. Receptors originate from a human donor.

The chain is built from TRBV4-2 and TRBJ2-3, with 10 bases matching TRBD2. Germline CDR1 LGHNA, CDR2 YNFKEQ. CDR3 length equals 16 residues. With 3 bases clipped from V and 2 bases from J, the junction kept 5 bases outside the gene matches. The CDR3 loop is CASSHRTSGYTDTQYF. In nucleotides, the CDR3 is TGTGCCAGCAGCCACCGGACTAGCGGCTACACAGATACGCAGTATTTT.

The chain links TRBV19 to TRBJ1-2; no clear D. Trimming removed 1 base from V and 7 bases from J, with 10 bases in between. The CDR3 totals 13 residues. Per the germline V gene, CDR1 is LNHDA and CDR2 is SQIVND (reference sequence). The CDR3 DNA sequence: TGTGCCAGTAGTATAGTAAGGGAATCTGGCTACACCTTC. Its translation: CASSIVRESGYTF.

The CDR3 DNA reads as TGTGCCAGCAGTGACTCTGTGGGAGGTCCAGATACGCAGTATTTT. It codes for CASSDSVGGPDTQYF. The chain links TRBV6-4 to TRBJ2-3; tentatively, D is TRBD2 (6 bases). Between the trimmed V and J ends, which lost 0 bases and 4 bases, there was a span of 11 bases. The CDR3 contains 15 residues. In germline, CDR1 is MRHNA, CDR2 SNTAGT.

This clone has just one count. The chain combines TRBV7-8 with TRBJ2-3, with no clear D. Germline CDR1 SGHVS, CDR2 FQNEAQ. The CDR3 spans 13 residues. The V and J ends lost 3 bases and 2 bases respectively, with 6 bases between them. CDR3 loop: CASSFLDTDTQYF. Here the CDR3 DNA reads TGTGCCAGCAGCTTCCTAGACACAGATACGCAGTATTTT.

The chain uses TRBV2 and TRBJ2-5; D gene ambiguous. The germline V gene has CDR1 SNHLY and CDR2 FYNNEI. CDR3 length: 18 residues. Trimming took off 4 bases at V and 0 bases at J, with 21 bases between the two ends. The CDR3 here is CASSVEAHHTGHQETQYF. CDR3 coding DNA: TGTGCCAGCAGTGTTGAGGCCCATCATACTGGCCACCAAGAGACCCAGTACTTC.

The rearrangement joins TRBV11-2 to TRBJ1-3; 10 nucleotides line up with TRBD1. This CDR3 is 16 amino acids long. J gave up 4 bases and V 6 bases, and 9 bases lay outside the gene matches. From germline, CDR1 is SGHAT and CDR2 FQNNGV. CDR3 coding DNA: TGTGCCAGCAGTCCGATCGGGGGACAGGGGGGAAACACCATATATTTT. As protein: CASSPIGGQGGNTIYF.

This chain uses TRBV18 with TRBJ2-7; the D gene could be TRBD1 or TRBD2 (5 bases each). V gave up 5 bases and J gave up 7 bases, with 15 bases separating them. CDR1 and CDR2 (germline): KGHSH, LQKENI. The CDR3 runs 13 residues. The DNA for the CDR3 is TGTGCCAGCTCATCGGGACCCACGGGAGAGCAGTACTTC. Translating it yields CASSSGPTGEQYF.

The chain recombines TRBV30 with TRBJ2-1, with TRBD2 matching 13 bases. With V trimmed by 2 bases and J by 8 bases, 6 bases remained unmatched. From germline, CDR1 is GTSNPN and CDR2 SVGIG (reference sequence). This CDR3 is built from 15 residues. The CDR3, as DNA: TGTGCCTGGAGTCGTGGACTAGCGGGAGTTGATGAGCAGTTCTTC. Its protein is CAWSRGLAGVDEQFF.

This chain joins TRBV5-4 and TRBJ1-1; 12 bases align to TRBD1. CDR1 and CDR2 (germline): SGHNT, YYREEE (reference sequence). This CDR3 is built from 17 residues. J gave up 2 bases and V 4 bases, and 9 bases lay outside the gene matches. The CDR3 region is CASSPGDRGHLNTEAFF. The CDR3 DNA reads as TGTGCCAGCAGCCCCGGGGACAGGGGGCATCTTAACACTGAAGCTTTCTTT.

V gene TRBV18 combines with J gene TRBJ2-1; the D gene is possibly TRBD1 (5 bases). In germline, CDR1 is KGHSH, CDR2 LQKENI. Trimming pared 3 bases from V and 10 bases from J, leaving 19 bases between. The CDR3 has 15 residues. CDR3 sequence: CASSPGHAAAREQFF. The DNA for the CDR3 is TGTGCCAGCTCACCGGGGCATGCCGCAGCTAGAGAGCAGTTCTTC.

On this clone itself: Other DNA sequences in the sample encode the same CDR3. The gene calls are TRBV5-1 and TRBJ2-5, with D unresolved. V was clipped by 5 bases and J by 1 base, with 3 bases between them. The CDR3 extends over 11 amino acids. CDR1 and CDR2 (germline): SGHRS, YFSETQ. The CDR3 here is CASSSQETQYF. The CDR3 bases are TGCGCCAGCAGTTCCCAAGAGACCCAGTACTTC. Together with reference TRBV5-1 and TRBJ2-5, the CDR3 gives the full variable domain: KAGVTQTPRYLIKTRGQQVTLSCSPISGHRSVSWYQQTPGQGLQFLFEYFSETQRNKGNFPGRFSGRQFSNSRSEMNVSTLELGDSALYLCASSSQETQYFGPGTRLLVL.

The chain recombines TRBV7-2 with TRBJ2-3; tentatively, D is TRBD1 (5 bases). Germline CDR1 and CDR2: SGHTA and FQGNSA. The CDR3 spans 16 residues. V was pared by 4 bases and J by 2 bases, with 16 bases between. In DNA form, the CDR3 reads TGTGCCAGCAGCTCCGGCAGGACACCATACACAGATACGCAGTATTTT. It codes for CASSSGRTPYTDTQYF.

The CDR3 region has the DNA TGTGCCAGCAGCCAATCCCGCGGGCTAGCGGGAGGCCACGAGCAGTACTTC. It specifies CASSQSRGLAGGHEQYF. V usage is TRBV4-2 and J usage is TRBJ2-7; 11 nucleotides line up with TRBD2. CDR3 length equals 17 residues. The germline V gene has CDR1 LGHNA and CDR2 YNFKEQ. J gave up 5 bases and V 2 bases, and 11 bases lay outside the gene matches.

The sample holds one count of this clone. The rearrangement links TRBV19 to TRBJ1-3, with D unresolved. The V and J ends lost 8 bases and 0 bases respectively, with 11 bases between them. The CDR3 runs to 14 residues. Germline CDR1 and CDR2: LNHDA and SQIVND (reference sequence). The CDR3: CASGEAGSGNTIYF. CDR3 DNA: TGTGCCAGTGGAGAGGCTGGCTCTGGAAACACCATATATTTT.

This clone was observed a few times. The chain employs TRBV11-2 and TRBJ2-3; possible D gene TRBD2, 5 bases. The CDR3 sequence is 14 residues long. Trimming cost V 0 bases and J 5 bases, with 9 bases left between them. In germline, CDR1 is SGHAT, CDR2 FQNNGV. The CDR3 here is CASSLDRGIDTQYF. CDR3 nucleotides: TGTGCCAGCAGCTTAGATCGGGGAATAGATACGCAGTATTTT.

This chain links TRBV19 with TRBJ2-7, with D possibly matching TRBD2 (5 bases). The length of the CDR3 is 15 residues. Deletions cut 5 bases from V and 3 bases from J, with 17 bases between. Germline V gene data show CDR1 as LNHDA and CDR2 as SQIVND (reference sequence). The CDR3 spells CASSPPRRKVYEQYF. Here the CDR3 DNA reads TGTGCCAGTAGTCCCCCCCGGAGGAAGGTCTACGAGCAGTACTTC.

The V gene is TRBV2, the J gene TRBJ2-3; the match to TRBD2 covers 11 bases. The CDR3 loop spans 20 amino acids. Trimming took 6 bases from V and 2 from J; bases not matched to a gene: 19. CDR1 is SNHLY and CDR2 is FYNNEI in the germline V gene. CDR3 sequence (DNA): TGTGCCAGCAGACGCCTACTAGCGGGAGTGAAGATTGGTCACACAGATACGCAGTATTTT. It encodes CASRRLLAGVKIGHTDTQYF.

This chain connects TRBV7-2 to TRBJ1-1; 9 bases are a match to TRBD1. V was clipped by 4 bases and J by 3 bases; unmatched bases: 9. This CDR3 is built from 16 residues. Germline V gene lookup returns CDR1 SGHTA and CDR2 FQGNSA. The CDR3 loop is CASSSPLYRGHTEAFF. The CDR3 DNA sequence: TGTGCCAGCAGCTCTCCCCTTTACAGGGGGCACACTGAAGCTTTCTTT.

The chain carries TRBV27 and TRBJ2-2; tentatively, D is TRBD1 (5 bases). The CDR3 spans 15 residues. Germline V gives CDR1 MNHEY, CDR2 SMNVEV (reference sequence). V was shortened by 4 bases and J by 3 bases, with 12 bases between the two germline ends. CDR3 amino acids: CASSSVRADTGELFF. The CDR3, as DNA: TGTGCCAGCAGTTCTGTCAGGGCCGACACCGGGGAGCTGTTTTTT.

The chain recombines TRBV27 with TRBJ2-6; the D call may be TRBD1 or TRBD2 (6 bases each). Germline loops: CDR1 MNHEY, CDR2 SMNVEV (reference sequence). Trimming stripped 4 bases from V and 4 bases from J, with 14 bases between. The CDR3 extends over 16 amino acids. CDR3 coding DNA: TGTGCCAGCAGTTCCTACGGGGGCCCGGGGGCCAACGTCCTGACTTTC. It codes for CASSSYGGPGANVLTF.

The chain combines TRBV4-2 with TRBJ2-2; perhaps TRBD2 as D (6 bases). V lost 0 bases and J lost 0, with 8 bases in between. The V gene's germline CDR1 is LGHNA and CDR2 YNFKEQ. This CDR3 has 16 amino acids. The CDR3 nucleotides are TGTGCCAGCAGCCAAGAGCGGGGCGCGAACACCGGGGAGCTGTTTTTT. This codes for CASSQERGANTGELFF.

The chain joins TRBV19 to TRBJ2-7, with D perhaps matching TRBD2 (5 bases). Trimming removed 2 bases at V and 2 bases at J, with 16 bases between. The CDR3 is 16 amino acids. Germline V gives CDR1 LNHDA, CDR2 SQIVND (reference sequence). The CDR3 DNA reads TGTGCCAGTAGTATAAATTGGCGGGCGGAAACCTACGAGCAGTACTTC. It translates to CASSINWRAETYEQYF.

The chain employs TRBV15 and TRBJ1-4, with 10 bases aligning to TRBD1. V gave up 8 bases and J gave up 9 bases; unmatched junction bases: 9. The CDR3 has 14 residues. Germline CDR1 and CDR2: LNHNV and YYDKDF (reference sequence). CDR3 amino acids: CATAPGQGGKKLFF. The CDR3 DNA sequence: TGTGCCACCGCTCCCGGACAGGGGGGGAAAAAACTGTTTTTT.

V is TRBV7-6 and J is TRBJ2-7; TRBD2 matches 10 bases. Germline V lookup: CDR1 SGHVS, CDR2 FNYEAQ. This CDR3 contains 15 residues. Losses at the gene ends were 5 bases for V and 4 bases for J; bases not matched to a gene: 8. CDR3 amino acids: CASSPQREGLYEQYF. The CDR3 bases are TGTGCCAGCAGCCCCCAGCGGGAGGGCTTATACGAGCAGTACTTC. The entire variable domain, with the rest obtained from reference TRBV7-6 and TRBJ2-7, is as follows: GAGVSQSPRYKVTKRGQDVALRCDPISGHVSLYWYRQALGQGPEFLTYFNYEAQQDKSGLPNDRFSAERPEGSISTLTIQRTEQRDSAMYRCASSPQREGLYEQYFGPGTRLTVT.

The genes are TRBV27 and TRBJ2-1, with TRBD2 identical over 7 bases. The germline V gene encodes CDR1 MNHEY and CDR2 SMNVEV (reference sequence). The trim removed 6 bases at V and 2 bases at J, leaving 7 bases unmatched. CDR3 length: 15 amino acids. The CDR3 DNA follows: TGTGCCAGCAGCCACAAGCGGGACCCCTACAATGAGCAGTTCTTC. It codes for CASSHKRDPYNEQFF.

The chain recombines TRBV27 with TRBJ2-5; D possibly corresponds to TRBD1 (6 bases). The CDR3 loop spans 13 amino acids. In germline, CDR1 is MNHEY, CDR2 SMNVEV (reference sequence). With 6 bases removed from V and 5 bases from J, the gap between germline ends came to 13 bases. CDR3 bases: TGTGCCAGCAGACCGTCAGGGGCCGAGACCCAGTACTTC. Its translation: CASRPSGAETQYF.

This chain joins TRBV5-6 and TRBJ2-7, with TRBD2 identical over 9 bases. Germline CDR1 SGHDT, CDR2 YYEEEE. V shed 4 bases, J shed 3 bases, and the junction held 8 bases outside the gene matches. This CDR3 is 15 amino acids long. CDR3 sequence: CASSPRTSEDYEQYF. The CDR3, as DNA: TGTGCCAGCAGCCCACGGACTAGCGAAGACTACGAGCAGTACTTC.